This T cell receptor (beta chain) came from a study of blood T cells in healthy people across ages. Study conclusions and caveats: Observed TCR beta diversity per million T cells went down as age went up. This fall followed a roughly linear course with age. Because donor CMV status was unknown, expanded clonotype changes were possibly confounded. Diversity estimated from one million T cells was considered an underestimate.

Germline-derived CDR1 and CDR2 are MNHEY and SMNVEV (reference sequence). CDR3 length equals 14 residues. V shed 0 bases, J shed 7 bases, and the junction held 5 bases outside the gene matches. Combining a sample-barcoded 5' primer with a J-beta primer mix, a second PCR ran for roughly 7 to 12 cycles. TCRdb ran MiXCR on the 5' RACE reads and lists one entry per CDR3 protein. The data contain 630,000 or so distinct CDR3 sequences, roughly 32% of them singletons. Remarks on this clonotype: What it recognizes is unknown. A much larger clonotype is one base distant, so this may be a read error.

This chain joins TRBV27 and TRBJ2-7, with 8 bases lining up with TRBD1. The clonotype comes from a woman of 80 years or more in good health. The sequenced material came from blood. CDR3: CASSLSDRVGEQYF. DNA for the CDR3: TGTGCCAGCAGTTTATCGGACAGGGTGGGAGAGCAGTACTTC.